A single sample gave rise to the 28 T cell receptor beta chains below, sequenced in a study of blood T cells in healthy people across ages. Primed by a sample-barcoded 5' primer and a J-beta primer mix, a second PCR proceeded for about 7 to 12 cycles. In TCRdb, the 5' RACE reads were re-called with MiXCR into one record per CDR3 protein. The sample shows more than 1.4 million distinct CDR3 sequences, approximately 38% of them seen only once. Source material: blood. The receptors originated from a woman aged 18-29 years in good health.

The chain employs TRBV25-1 and TRBJ2-5, with 10 bases identical to TRBD1. The DNA end is a closer match to TRBJ2-7, so the J assignment may be wrong. The CDR3 spans 16 residues. Germline CDR1 and CDR2: MGHDK and SYGVNS. This CDR3 is CASSEGQGGLRHEQYF. The CDR3 DNA is TGTGCCAGCAGTGAAGGACAGGGGGGACTCAGGCACGAGCAGTACTTC.

In its sample, this clonotype was seen a few times. The V gene is TRBV6-1, the J gene TRBJ2-1, with D unclear. V lost 2 bases and J lost 1, with 9 bases in between. From germline, CDR1 is MNHNS and CDR2 SASEGT. CDR3 length: 15 amino acids. Written as DNA, the CDR3 is TGTGCCAGCAGTGAAAGCTTTGAATCCTACAATGAGCAGTTCTTC. Translation gives CASSESFESYNEQFF.

The rearrangement joins TRBV2 to TRBJ2-7; the D call may be TRBD1 or TRBD2 (5 bases each). Germline V gene lookup returns CDR1 SNHLY and CDR2 FYNNEI. Trimming pared 11 bases from V and 4 bases from J, leaving 15 bases between. This CDR3 has 12 residues. Here the CDR3 reads CAGGRDGYEQYF. CDR3 sequence (DNA): TGTGCCGGGGGTAGGGATGGTTACGAGCAGTACTTC.

This clonotype has just a few counts. The chain has TRBV20-1 and TRBJ1-4; D remains unclear. CDR3 length: 16 residues. From germline, CDR1 is DFQATT and CDR2 SNEGSKA (reference sequence). V was pared by 1 base and J by 2 bases, with 14 bases between. The CDR3 sequence: CSARGWSSATNEKLFF. The CDR3 DNA reads as TGCAGTGCTAGAGGGTGGAGTTCGGCTACTAATGAAAAACTGTTTTTT.

The chain joins TRBV9 to TRBJ2-1, with D unresolved. This CDR3 contains 14 residues. CDR1 is SGDLS and CDR2 is YYNGEE in the germline V gene. The V end was cut by 7 bases, the J end by 0 bases, with 11 bases between. CDR3 protein: CASGFVSSYNEQFF. As DNA, the CDR3 is TGTGCCAGCGGGTTCGTGAGCTCCTACAATGAGCAGTTCTTC.

The V call is TRBV7-9, the J call TRBJ2-1; 7 bases match TRBD2. The J call may be mistaken, given a closer DNA end match to TRBJ2-7. This CDR3 is 16 amino acids long. Germline values: CDR1 SEHNR, CDR2 FQNEAQ (reference sequence). DNA of the CDR3: TGTGCCAGCAGCTCGCGGCGGGAGAGCTCCTACAATGAGCAGTACTTC. Translation: CASSSRRESSYNEQYF.

This chain links TRBV6-5 with TRBJ2-4; D may be TRBD1 or TRBD2 (5 bases each). Matching the DNA end better, TRBJ2-7 makes the J call doubtful. CDR1 is MNHEY, CDR2 SVGAGI, per germline. The CDR3 extends over 14 amino acids. The CDR3 protein is CASSRSRDLCEQYF. The DNA for the CDR3 is TGTGCCAGCAGTAGGTCCCGGGACCTTTGCGAGCAGTACTTC.

This clonotype was counted between two and nine times. In DNA, the CDR3 is TGTGCCAGCAGCCAAGCTGCCCCCTGGCAGGGGGGAGATGAAAAACTGTTTTTT. Its translation: CASSQAAPWQGGDEKLFF. The V gene is TRBV14, the J gene TRBJ1-4; 7 positions match TRBD1. The V segment lost 1 base and the J segment 6 bases; nucleotides outside the gene matches: 14. The CDR3 has 18 amino acids. The V gene's germline CDR1 is SGHDN and CDR2 FVKESK.

The chain combines TRBV9 with TRBJ2-5; TRBD2 matches at 11 bases. J gave up 11 bases and V 3 bases, and 12 bases lay outside the gene matches. CDR1 SGDLS and CDR2 YYNGEE come from the germline V gene. This CDR3 has 15 amino acids. The CDR3 region has the DNA TGTGCCAGCAGCGGAGGGACTAGCGGTGTCAATGAGCAGTACTTC. It yields the protein CASSGGTSGVNEQYF.

The chain couples TRBV6-2 or TRBV6-3 to TRBJ1-2; D ambiguous. CDR1 and CDR2 (germline): MNHEY, SVGEGT. V shed 8 bases and J shed 4 bases, with 17 bases lying between them. The CDR3 is 14 amino acids. The CDR3 loop reads CASSLPARAYGYTF. The DNA for the CDR3 is TGTGCCAGCTCCCTTCCCGCACGGGCCTATGGCTACACCTTC.

V is TRBV7-8 and J is TRBJ2-3; a possible D gene is TRBD1 (5 bases). Germline V CDR1 and CDR2: SGHVS, FQNEAQ. The CDR3 sequence is 13 residues long. The germline V and J ends were trimmed by 7 bases and 2 bases, with 10 bases remaining between them. The CDR3 reads CASTKDNTDTQYF. The CDR3 DNA is TGTGCCAGCACTAAGGACAACACAGATACGCAGTATTTT.

The V gene is TRBV6-6, the J gene TRBJ2-7, with D possibly being TRBD1 or TRBD2 (5 bases each). The CDR3 has 16 amino acids. Looked up from germline, CDR1 is MNHNY and CDR2 is SVGAGI (reference sequence). Trimming pared 4 bases from V and 10 bases from J, leaving 26 bases between. CDR3 amino acids: CASSLITGTLRADQYF. The CDR3 DNA sequence: TGTGCCAGCAGTTTAATTACCGGGACGCTCCGGGCAGACCAGTACTTC.

The rearrangement uses TRBV20-1 and TRBJ2-4, with 7 bases lining up with TRBD1. Germline trimming cut 6 bases from V and 0 bases from J; bases unmatched to any gene: 11. This CDR3 region has 16 residues. The V gene's germline CDR1 is DFQATT and CDR2 SNEGSKA (reference sequence). The CDR3, as DNA: TGCAGTGCAAGGACAGGAAACGTGTTAGCCAAAAACATTCAGTACTTC. Translated, it gives CSARTGNVLAKNIQYF.

This clonotype was counted between two and nine times. The chain recombines TRBV11-2 with TRBJ2-5; 7 bases line up with TRBD1. This CDR3 comprises 13 residues. Unmatched junction bases numbered 4, after V lost 4 bases and J lost 5 bases. Germline V gene data show CDR1 as SGHAT and CDR2 as FQNNGV. The DNA for the CDR3 is TGTGCCAGCAGCTACAGGGGCCTGGAGACCCAGTACTTC. Encoded protein: CASSYRGLETQYF. Full variable domain (outside the CDR3, taken from reference TRBV11-2 and TRBJ2-5): EAGVAQSPRYKIIEKRQSVAFWCNPISGHATLYWYQQILGQGPKLLIQFQNNGVVDDSQLPKDRFSAERLKGVDSTLKIQPAKLEDSAVYLCASSYRGLETQYFGPGTRLLVL.

This clonotype was seen repeatedly, ten times or more. The chain links TRBV5-1 to TRBJ2-1, with TRBD1 as a possible D gene (5 bases). The CDR3 is 12 residues long. CDR1 SGHRS and CDR2 YFSETQ come from the germline V gene. V shed 0 bases and J shed 10 bases, with 8 bases lying between them. DNA for the CDR3: TGCGCCAGCAGCTTGGTCCAGGGCGAGCAGTTCTTC. It codes for CASSLVQGEQFF.

The chain couples TRBV7-9 to TRBJ2-2; 8 bases align to TRBD2. Trimming took 7 bases from V and 6 from J; bases not matched to a gene: 10. This CDR3 region has 15 residues. The germline V gene has CDR1 SEHNR and CDR2 FQNEAQ (reference sequence). The CDR3 is CASTLPGGNAGELFF. CDR3 nucleotide sequence: TGTGCCAGCACCCTCCCGGGAGGGAATGCCGGGGAGCTGTTTTTT.

This rearrangement joins TRBV12-3 or TRBV12-4 to TRBJ1-2; 9 nucleotides align to TRBD1. The CDR3 is 16 amino acids. V shed 0 bases and J 4 bases; nucleotides not matched to a gene: 6. CDR3 region: CASSLAGTGPTYGYTF. DNA for the CDR3: TGTGCCAGCAGTTTAGCCGGGACAGGGCCTACCTATGGCTACACCTTC.

Turning to this clonotype: A much bigger clone sits one base away, suggesting this may be a read error. This chain connects TRBV9 to TRBJ2-1; the D gene is possibly TRBD2 (5 bases). The CDR3 consists of 15 residues. The germline V gene encodes CDR1 SGDLS and CDR2 YYNGEE. Trimming removed 1 base from V and 5 bases from J, with 13 bases in between. CDR3 nucleotide sequence: TGTGCCAGCAGCGTAAAACTAGGCCCCCACAATGAGCAGTTCTTC. This gives the protein CASSVKLGPHNEQFF.

The rearrangement uses TRBV12-3 or TRBV12-4 and TRBJ2-4; TRBD1 is a possible D gene (5 bases). There are 17 residues in the CDR3. Trimming stripped 4 bases from V and 3 bases from J, with 19 bases between. CDR3 bases: TGTGCCAGCAGTTCCCCCGGTGCAGGGCGGAACAAAAACATTCAGTACTTC. Amino acids: CASSSPGAGRNKNIQYF.

The chain carries TRBV21-1 and TRBJ1-2. TRBV21-1 is termed a pseudogene. CDR3 size: 12 residues. CDR3 coding DNA: TGTGCCAGCAGCAGAACCGTTGTCTTTGGCACCTTC. Translated, it gives CASSRTVVFGTF.

This chain uses TRBV5-1 with TRBJ2-5; tentative D call: TRBD1 (5 bases). The end of the DNA aligns better with TRBJ2-7, so the J call may be wrong. The CDR3 covers 13 residues. Germline V lookup: CDR1 SGHRS, CDR2 YFSETQ. CDR3 residues: CASSDITGTEQYF. Here the CDR3 DNA reads TGCGCCAGCAGCGACATCACAGGTACCGAGCAGTACTTC.

The V gene is TRBV10-3, the J gene TRBJ1-2; tentative D call: TRBD1 (5 bases). Trimming left V 6 bases short and J 3 bases short, with 17 bases between. Germline V CDR1 and CDR2: ENHRY, SYGVKD. The CDR3 contains 15 residues. CDR3 coding DNA: TGTGCCATCAGCGAGGGAGGGAGGGACGACTATGGCTACACCTTC. Its protein is CAISEGGRDDYGYTF.

The chain combines TRBV11-2 with TRBJ2-7; TRBD1 or TRBD2 may be the D gene (5 bases each). The CDR3 contains 13 residues. V gave up 5 bases and J gave up 2 bases, with 10 bases separating them. CDR1 SGHAT and CDR2 FQNNGV come from the germline V gene. The chain's CDR3 is CASSLGDAYEQYF. CDR3 coding DNA: TGTGCCAGCAGCCTGGGGGATGCCTACGAGCAGTACTTC.

This clonotype was observed a handful of times. This sequence joins TRBV6-1 and TRBJ2-1, with a possible D match to TRBD2 (6 bases). The germline V and J ends were trimmed by 3 bases and 6 bases, with 9 bases remaining between them. The CDR3 runs to 13 residues. Germline V lookup: CDR1 MNHNS, CDR2 SASEGT. CDR3 coding DNA: TGTGCCAGCAGTGATCTAGCGATCAATGAGCAGTTCTTC. Translating gives CASSDLAINEQFF.

The chain combines TRBV6-4 with TRBJ1-2; a weak D match, TRBD1 (6 bases). This CDR3 is 14 amino acids long. Germline CDR1 and CDR2: MRHNA and SNTAGT. V was pared by 0 bases and J by 4 bases, with 9 bases between. CDR3 protein: CASSDSSTGYGYTF. DNA for the CDR3: TGTGCCAGCAGTGACTCATCGACAGGCTATGGCTACACCTTC.

This clonotype was recorded a few times. This chain uses TRBV6-5 with TRBJ2-7; D gene uncertain. There are 15 residues in the CDR3. Per germline, CDR1 MNHEY and CDR2 SVGAGI. Trimming cost V 4 bases and J 4 bases, with 17 bases left between them. CDR3 DNA sequence: TGTGCCAGCAGTTCCTACCCTAATGGCCGGTACGAGCAGTACTTC. Translating it yields CASSSYPNGRYEQYF.

The gene calls are TRBV29-1 and TRBJ1-1, with D perhaps TRBD1 (5 bases). Deletions cut 5 bases from V and 0 bases from J, with 13 bases between. This CDR3 is built from 14 residues. CDR1 is SQVTM and CDR2 is ANQGSEA in the germline V gene. The CDR3 DNA is TGCAGCGTTATGACAGACCTTCTGAACACTGAAGCTTTCTTT. Amino acid sequence: CSVMTDLLNTEAFF.

This rearrangement joins TRBV12-3 or TRBV12-4 to TRBJ2-2, with a possible D match to TRBD1 (6 bases). V dropped 7 bases and J dropped 7 bases, with 10 bases sitting between them. The CDR3 extends over 12 amino acids. DNA for the CDR3: TGTGCCAGCACCACAGGGATCGGGGAGCTGTTTTTT. It yields the protein CASTTGIGELFF.